This entry lists 2 T cell receptor beta chains sequenced from one sample in a study of response to subunit inactivated influenza vaccine. TCRdb reprocessed the RT-PCR reads via MiXCR and lists one record per CDR3 protein. The sample lists 300,000 to 350,000 distinct CDR3 sequences; 21% were seen once. This specimen consisted of PBMCs from blood, obtained approximately 20 months after vaccination. These receptors all come from a man between 45 and 75 years old who received an inactivated influenza vaccine.

This clonotype has only one observation. The chain recombines TRBV7-9 with TRBJ1-5; 8 bases match TRBD1. The germline V gene encodes CDR1 SEHNR and CDR2 FQNEAQ (reference sequence). The CDR3 sequence is 13 residues long. V was pared by 5 bases and J by 9 bases, with 6 bases of the junction left unmatched. DNA of the CDR3: TGTGCCAGCAGCACCCACACAGGGGGGCCCCAGCATTTT. Translated, it gives CASSTHTGGPQHF.

This clonotype was recorded a few times. V and J are TRBV7-3 and TRBJ1-6; D gene uncertain. The CDR3 extends over 13 amino acids. Trimming cost V 3 bases and J 10 bases, with 10 bases left between them. CDR1 SGHTA and CDR2 FQGTGA come from the germline V gene. The CDR3 spells CASSLEGGSPLHF. CDR3 sequence (DNA): TGTGCCAGCAGCTTGGAGGGCGGGTCACCCCTCCACTTT. The full variable domain, completed using reference TRBV7-3 and TRBJ1-6, is GAGVSQTPSNKVTEKGKYVELRCDPISGHTALYWYRQSLGQGPEFLIYFQGTGAADDSGLPNDRFFAVRPEGSVSTLKIQRTERGDSAVYLCASSLEGGSPLHFGNGTRLTVT.